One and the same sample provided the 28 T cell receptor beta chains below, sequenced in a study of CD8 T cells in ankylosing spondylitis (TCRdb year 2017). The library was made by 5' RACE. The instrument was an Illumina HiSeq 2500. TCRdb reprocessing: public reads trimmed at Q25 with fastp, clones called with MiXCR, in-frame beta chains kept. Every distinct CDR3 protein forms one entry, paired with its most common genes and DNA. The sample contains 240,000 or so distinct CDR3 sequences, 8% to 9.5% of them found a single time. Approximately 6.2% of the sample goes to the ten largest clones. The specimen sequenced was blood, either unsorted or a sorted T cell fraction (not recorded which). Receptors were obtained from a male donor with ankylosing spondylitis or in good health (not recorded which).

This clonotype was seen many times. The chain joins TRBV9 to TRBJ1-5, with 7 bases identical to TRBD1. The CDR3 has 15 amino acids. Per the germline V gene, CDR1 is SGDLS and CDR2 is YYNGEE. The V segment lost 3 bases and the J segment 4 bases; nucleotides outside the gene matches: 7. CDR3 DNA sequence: TGTGCCAGCAGCGAGCAGGGACAGCTGAATCAGCCCCAGCATTTT. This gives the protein CASSEQGQLNQPQHF.

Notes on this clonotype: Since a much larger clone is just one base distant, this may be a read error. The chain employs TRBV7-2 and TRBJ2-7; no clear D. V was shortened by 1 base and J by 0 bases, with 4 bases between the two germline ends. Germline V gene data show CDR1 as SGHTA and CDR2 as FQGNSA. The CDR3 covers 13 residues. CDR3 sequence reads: CASSLEDSYEQYF. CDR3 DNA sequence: TGTGCCAGCAGCTTAGAGGACTCCTACGAGCAGTACTTC.

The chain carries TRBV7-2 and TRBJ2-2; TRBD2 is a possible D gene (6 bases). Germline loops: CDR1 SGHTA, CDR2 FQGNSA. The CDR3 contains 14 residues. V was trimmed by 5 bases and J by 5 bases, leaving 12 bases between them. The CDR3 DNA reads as TGTGCCAGCAGCCGAGGGACTGCAACCGGGGAGCTGTTTTTT. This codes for CASSRGTATGELFF.

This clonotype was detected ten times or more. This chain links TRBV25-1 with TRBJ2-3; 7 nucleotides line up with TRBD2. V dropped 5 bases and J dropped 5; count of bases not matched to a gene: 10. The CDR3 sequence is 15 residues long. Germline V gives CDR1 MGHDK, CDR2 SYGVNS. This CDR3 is CASSSGGTTRDTQYF. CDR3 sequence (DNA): TGTGCCAGCAGTTCCGGGGGGACTACGAGAGATACGCAGTATTTT. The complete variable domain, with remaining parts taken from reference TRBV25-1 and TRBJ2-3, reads EADIYQTPRYLVIGTGKKITLECSQTMGHDKMYWYQQDPGMELHLIHYSYGVNSTEKGDLSSESTVSRIRTEHFPLTLESARPSHTSQYLCASSSGGTTRDTQYFGPGTRLTVL.

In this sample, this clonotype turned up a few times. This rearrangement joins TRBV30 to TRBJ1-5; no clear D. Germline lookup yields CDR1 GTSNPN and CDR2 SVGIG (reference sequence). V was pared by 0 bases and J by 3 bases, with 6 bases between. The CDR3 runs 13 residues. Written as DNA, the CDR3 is TGTGCCTGGAGTGTGCGGATCAATCAGCCCCAGCATTTT. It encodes CAWSVRINQPQHF.

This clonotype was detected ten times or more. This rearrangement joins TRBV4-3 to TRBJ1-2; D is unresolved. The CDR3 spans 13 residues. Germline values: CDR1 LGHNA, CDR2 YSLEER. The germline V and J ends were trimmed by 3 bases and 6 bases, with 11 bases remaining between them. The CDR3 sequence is CASSQPTSDGYTF. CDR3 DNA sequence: TGCGCCAGCAGCCAGCCCACGTCCGATGGCTACACCTTC.

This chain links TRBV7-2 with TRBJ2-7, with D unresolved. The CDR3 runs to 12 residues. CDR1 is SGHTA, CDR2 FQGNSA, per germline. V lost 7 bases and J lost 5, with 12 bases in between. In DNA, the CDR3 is TGTGCCAGCACTGTACTGGGCAACGAGCAGTACTTC. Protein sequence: CASTVLGNEQYF.

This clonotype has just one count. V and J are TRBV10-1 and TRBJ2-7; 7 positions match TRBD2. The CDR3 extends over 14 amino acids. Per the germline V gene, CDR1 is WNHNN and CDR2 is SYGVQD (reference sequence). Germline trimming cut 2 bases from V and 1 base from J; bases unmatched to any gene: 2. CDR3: CASSEGGSSYEQYF. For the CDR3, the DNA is TGCGCCAGCAGTGAGGGCGGGAGTTCCTACGAGCAGTACTTC.

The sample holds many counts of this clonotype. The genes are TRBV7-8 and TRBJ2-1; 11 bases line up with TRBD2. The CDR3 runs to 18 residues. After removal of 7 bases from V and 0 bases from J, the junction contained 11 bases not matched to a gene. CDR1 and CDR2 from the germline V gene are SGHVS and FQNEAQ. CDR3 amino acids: CASTTALAGGLSYNEQFF. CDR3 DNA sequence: TGTGCCAGCACCACGGCTCTAGCGGGGGGCCTCTCCTACAATGAGCAGTTCTTC.

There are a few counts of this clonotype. In DNA form, the CDR3 reads TGCGCCAGCAGGCCCTCAGCCGGGCACTACGAGCAGTACTTC. Protein sequence: CASRPSAGHYEQYF. The chain links TRBV5-1 to TRBJ2-7; D uncertain. The V gene lost 5 bases and the J gene lost 3 bases, with 15 bases spanning the gap. The CDR3 totals 14 residues. Germline V CDR1 and CDR2: SGHRS, YFSETQ. Combining the CDR3 with reference TRBV5-1 and TRBJ2-7 gives the whole variable domain KAGVTQTPRYLIKTRGQQVTLSCSPISGHRSVSWYQQTPGQGLQFLFEYFSETQRNKGNFPGRFSGRQFSNSRSEMNVSTLELGDSALYLCASRPSAGHYEQYFGPGTRLTVT.

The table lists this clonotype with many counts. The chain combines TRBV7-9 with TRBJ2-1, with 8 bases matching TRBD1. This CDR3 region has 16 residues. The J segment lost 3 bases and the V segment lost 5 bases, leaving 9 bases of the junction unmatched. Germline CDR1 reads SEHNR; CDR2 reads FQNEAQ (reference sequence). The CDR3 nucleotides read TGTGCCAGCAGCCAGGTCGACAGGGGATACTACAATGAGCAGTTCTTC. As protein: CASSQVDRGYYNEQFF. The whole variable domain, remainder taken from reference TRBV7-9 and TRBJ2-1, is DTGVSQNPRHKITKRGQNVTFRCDPISEHNRLYWYRQTLGQGPEFLTYFQNEAQLEKSRLLSDRFSAERPKGSFSTLEIQRTEQGDSAMYLCASSQVDRGYYNEQFFGPGTRLTVL.

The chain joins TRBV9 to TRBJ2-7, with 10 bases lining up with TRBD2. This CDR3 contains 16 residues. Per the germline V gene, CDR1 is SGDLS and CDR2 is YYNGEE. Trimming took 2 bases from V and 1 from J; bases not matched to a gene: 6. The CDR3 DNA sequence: TGTGCCAGCAGCGTCGAGTCTAGCGGGGGATCCTACGAGCAGTACTTC. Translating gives CASSVESSGGSYEQYF.

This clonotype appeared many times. The CDR3 loop is CASSLEGLGFRPQHF. DNA of the CDR3: TGTGCCAGCAGCTTAGAGGGCTTGGGTTTCCGGCCCCAGCATTTT. This chain joins TRBV7-2 and TRBJ1-5; D ambiguous. The CDR3 has 15 residues. Deletions cut 1 base from V and 9 bases from J, with 16 bases between. CDR1 is SGHTA and CDR2 is FQGNSA in the germline V gene.

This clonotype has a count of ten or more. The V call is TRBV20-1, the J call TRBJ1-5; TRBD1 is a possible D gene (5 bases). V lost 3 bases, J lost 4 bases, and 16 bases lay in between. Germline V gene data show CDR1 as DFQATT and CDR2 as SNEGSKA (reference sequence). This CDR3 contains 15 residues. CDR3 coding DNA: TGCAGTGCTAGGAAAGGCAGACAGCCTAATCAGCCCCAGCATTTT. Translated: CSARKGRQPNQPQHF.

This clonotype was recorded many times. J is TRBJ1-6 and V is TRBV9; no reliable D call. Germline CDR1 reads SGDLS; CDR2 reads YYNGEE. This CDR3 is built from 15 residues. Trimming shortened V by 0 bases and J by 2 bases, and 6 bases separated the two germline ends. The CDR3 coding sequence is TGTGCCAGCAGCGTAGCCGTTACCTATAATTCACCCCTCCACTTT. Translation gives CASSVAVTYNSPLHF.

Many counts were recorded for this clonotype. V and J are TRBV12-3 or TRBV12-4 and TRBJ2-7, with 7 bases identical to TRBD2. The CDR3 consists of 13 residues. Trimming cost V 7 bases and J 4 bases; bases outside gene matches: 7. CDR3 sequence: CASTPGTTYEQYF. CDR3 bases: TGTGCCAGCACCCCCGGGACTACTTACGAGCAGTACTTC.

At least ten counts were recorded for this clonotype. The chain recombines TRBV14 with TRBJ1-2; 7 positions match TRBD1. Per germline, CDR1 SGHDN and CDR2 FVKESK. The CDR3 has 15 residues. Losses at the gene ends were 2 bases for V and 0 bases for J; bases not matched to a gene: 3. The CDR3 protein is CASSQLGQTNYGYTF. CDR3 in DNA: TGTGCCAGCAGCCAATTGGGACAGACTAACTATGGCTACACCTTC.

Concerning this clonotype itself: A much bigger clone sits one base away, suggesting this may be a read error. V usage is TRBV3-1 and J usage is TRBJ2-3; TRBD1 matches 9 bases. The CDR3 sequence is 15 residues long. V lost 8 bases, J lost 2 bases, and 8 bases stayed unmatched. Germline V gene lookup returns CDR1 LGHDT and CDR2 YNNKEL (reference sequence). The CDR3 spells CASCLGTGTTDTQYF. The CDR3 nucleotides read TGTGCCAGCTGCCTCGGGACAGGGACCACAGATACGCAGTATTTT.

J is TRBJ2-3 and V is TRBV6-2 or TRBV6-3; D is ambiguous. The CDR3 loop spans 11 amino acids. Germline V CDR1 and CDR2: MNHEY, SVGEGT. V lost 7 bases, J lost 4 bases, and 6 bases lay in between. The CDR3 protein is CASTSADTQYF. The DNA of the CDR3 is TGTGCCAGCACTAGTGCAGATACGCAGTATTTT.

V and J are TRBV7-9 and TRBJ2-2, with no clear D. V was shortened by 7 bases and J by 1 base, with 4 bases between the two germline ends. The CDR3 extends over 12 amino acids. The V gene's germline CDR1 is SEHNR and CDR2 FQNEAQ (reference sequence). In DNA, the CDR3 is TGTGCCAGCAAGAGGAACACCGGGGAGCTGTTTTTT. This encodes CASKRNTGELFF.

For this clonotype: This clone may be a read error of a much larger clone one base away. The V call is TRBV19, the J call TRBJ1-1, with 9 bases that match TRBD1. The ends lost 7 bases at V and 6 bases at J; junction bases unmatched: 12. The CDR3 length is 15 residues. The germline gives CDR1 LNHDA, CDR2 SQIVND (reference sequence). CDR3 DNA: TGTGCCAGTACCCGGGACAGGGTCGGAATCGCTGAAGCTTTCTTT. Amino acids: CASTRDRVGIAEAFF. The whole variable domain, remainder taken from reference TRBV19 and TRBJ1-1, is DGGITQSPKYLFRKEGQNVTLSCEQNLNHDAMYWYRQDPGQGLRLIYYSQIVNDFQKGDIAEGYSVSREKKESFPLTVTSAQKNPTAFYLCASTRDRVGIAEAFFGQGTRLTVV.

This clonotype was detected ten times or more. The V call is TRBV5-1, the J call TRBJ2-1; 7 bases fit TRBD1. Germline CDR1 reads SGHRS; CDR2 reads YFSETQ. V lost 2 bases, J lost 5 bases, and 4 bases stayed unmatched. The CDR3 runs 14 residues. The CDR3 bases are TGCGCCAGCAGCTTTCCGGGACAGCACAATGAGCAGTTCTTC. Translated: CASSFPGQHNEQFF.

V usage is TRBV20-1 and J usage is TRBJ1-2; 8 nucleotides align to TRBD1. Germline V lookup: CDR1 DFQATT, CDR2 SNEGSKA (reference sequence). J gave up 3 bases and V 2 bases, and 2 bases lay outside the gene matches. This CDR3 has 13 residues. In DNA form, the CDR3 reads TGCAGTGCTAGACAGGGGGCGGACTATGGCTACACCTTC. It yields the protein CSARQGADYGYTF.

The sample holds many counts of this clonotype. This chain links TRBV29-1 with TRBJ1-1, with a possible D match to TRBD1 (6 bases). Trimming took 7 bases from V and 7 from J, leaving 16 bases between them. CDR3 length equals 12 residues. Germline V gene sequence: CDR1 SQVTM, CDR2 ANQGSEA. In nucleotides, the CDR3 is TGCAGCGGCGTCGTACAGGGCGGTGAAGCTTTCTTT. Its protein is CSGVVQGGEAFF.

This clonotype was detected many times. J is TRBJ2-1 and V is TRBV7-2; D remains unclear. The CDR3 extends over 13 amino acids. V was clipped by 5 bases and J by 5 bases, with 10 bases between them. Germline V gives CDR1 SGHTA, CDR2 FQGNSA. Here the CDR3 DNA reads TGTGCCAGCAGCCAAACCAAGGACAATGAGCAGTTCTTC. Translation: CASSQTKDNEQFF.

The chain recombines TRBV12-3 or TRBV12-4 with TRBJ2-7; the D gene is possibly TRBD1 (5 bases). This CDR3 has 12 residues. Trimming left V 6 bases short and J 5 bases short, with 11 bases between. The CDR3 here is CASRQGRDEQYF. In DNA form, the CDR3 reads TGTGCCAGCAGGCAGGGCAGGGACGAGCAGTACTTC.

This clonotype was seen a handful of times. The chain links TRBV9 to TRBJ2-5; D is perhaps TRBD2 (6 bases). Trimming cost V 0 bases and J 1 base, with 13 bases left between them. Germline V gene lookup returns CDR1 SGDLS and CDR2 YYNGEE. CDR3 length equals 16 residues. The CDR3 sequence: CASSVGDSGAQETQYF. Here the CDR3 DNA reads TGTGCCAGCAGCGTAGGCGATAGCGGTGCCCAAGAGACCCAGTACTTC. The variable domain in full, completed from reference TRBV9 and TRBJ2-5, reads DSGVTQTPKHLITATGQRVTLRCSPRSGDLSVYWYQQSLDQGLQFLIQYYNGEERAKGNILERFSAQQFPDLHSELNLSSLELGDSALYFCASSVGDSGAQETQYFGPGTRLLVL.

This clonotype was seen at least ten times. Here the CDR3 reads CASSLAPSQNSPLHF. The CDR3 DNA follows: TGTGCCAGCAGCTTAGCCCCTTCCCAAAATTCACCCCTCCACTTT. The genes are TRBV7-9 and TRBJ1-6; no clear D. The CDR3 spans 15 residues. V gave up 0 bases and J gave up 7 bases, with 10 bases separating them. The V gene's germline CDR1 is SEHNR and CDR2 FQNEAQ (reference sequence). The whole variable domain, filled in from reference TRBV7-9 and TRBJ1-6, reads DTGVSQNPRHKITKRGQNVTFRCDPISEHNRLYWYRQTLGQGPEFLTYFQNEAQLEKSRLLSDRFSAERPKGSFSTLEIQRTEQGDSAMYLCASSLAPSQNSPLHFGNGTRLTVT.